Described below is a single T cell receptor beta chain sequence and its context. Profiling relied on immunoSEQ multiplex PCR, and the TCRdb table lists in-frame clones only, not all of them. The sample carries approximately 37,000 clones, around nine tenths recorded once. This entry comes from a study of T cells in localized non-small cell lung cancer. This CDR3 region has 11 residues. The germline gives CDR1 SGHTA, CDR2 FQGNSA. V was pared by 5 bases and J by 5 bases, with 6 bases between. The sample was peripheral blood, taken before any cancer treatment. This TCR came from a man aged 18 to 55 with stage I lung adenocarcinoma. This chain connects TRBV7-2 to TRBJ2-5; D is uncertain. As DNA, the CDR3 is TGTGCCAGCAGCCTCCAGGAGACCCAGTACTTC. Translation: CASSLQETQYF.